The 23 T cell receptor beta chains in this list originate from one sample, sequenced in a study of cytomegalovirus exposure and HLA in healthy donors. The PCR made use of 60 Vbeta and 13 Jbeta primers. Here immunoSEQ multiplex PCR was the method, and the copy in TCRdb shows in-frame clones only, minus some. The profile covers tens of thousands of clones, with over 70% appearing a single time and roughly 2.5% taken by the ten largest. Sequencing input: PBMCs. Receptors originate from a middle-aged man in good health and CMV-seronegative.

V and J are TRBV19 and TRBJ1-4; 9 nucleotides line up with TRBD1. The CDR3 extends over 14 amino acids. The germline V gene has CDR1 LNHDA and CDR2 SQIVND (reference sequence). Germline trimming cut 6 bases from V and 8 bases from J; bases unmatched to any gene: 7. The CDR3: CASRRTGAGEKLFF. The CDR3 DNA reads TGTGCCAGTAGAAGGACAGGGGCCGGGGAAAAACTGTTTTTT.

The chain employs TRBV7-3 and TRBJ2-3, with 9 bases that match TRBD2. The CDR3 length is 15 residues. Germline V gene lookup returns CDR1 SGHTA and CDR2 FQGTGA. Losses at the gene ends were 4 bases for V and 4 bases for J; bases not matched to a gene: 6. The CDR3 DNA sequence: TGTGCCAGCAGCTATAGCGGGAGTGGGGCAGATACGCAGTATTTT. It is translated as CASSYSGSGADTQYF.

The rearrangement joins TRBV5-4 to TRBJ2-7; 7 positions agree with TRBD2. Trimming at V came to 5 bases and at J to 2 bases, leaving 7 bases not matched to a gene. CDR1 SGHNT and CDR2 YYREEE come from the germline V gene (reference sequence). This CDR3 comprises 14 residues. The CDR3 here is CASSLLGTTYEQYF. CDR3 nucleotide sequence: TGTGCCAGCAGTCTCCTCGGGACTACCTACGAGCAGTACTTC.

V usage is TRBV28 and J usage is TRBJ2-7; maybe TRBD1 (5 bases). V lost 2 bases and J 6 bases, leaving 17 bases between the germline ends. The CDR3 runs 15 residues. Per the germline V gene, CDR1 is MDHEN and CDR2 is SYDVKM. This CDR3 is CASSLGDRGRVEQYF. The CDR3 DNA follows: TGTGCCAGCAGTTTAGGTGATAGGGGAAGGGTCGAGCAGTACTTC.

The V gene is TRBV5-4, the J gene TRBJ2-3, with D possibly matching TRBD1 (5 bases). The ends were cut back, 4 bases at V and 4 bases at J, with 16 bases in the middle. CDR1 and CDR2 (germline): SGHNT, YYREEE (reference sequence). This CDR3 is built from 15 residues. The CDR3 bases are TGTGCCAGCAGCCGATCGGCCCTCAGGGCAGATACGCAGTATTTT. It translates to CASSRSALRADTQYF.

About this clone itself: One end of the junction is discordant with germline, which a read error may explain. The chain recombines TRBV7-9 with TRBJ1-1; a possible D gene is TRBD1 (6 bases). The CDR3 is made up of 12 amino acids. Looked up from germline, CDR1 is SEHNR and CDR2 is FQNEAQ (reference sequence). CDR3 sequence reads: CSSSNRVTEAFF. In DNA, the CDR3 is TGTTCCAGCAGCAACAGGGTTACTGAAGCTTTCTTT.

The chain recombines TRBV7-2 with TRBJ1-1; D perhaps matches TRBD1 (6 bases). Deletions cut 1 base from V and 0 bases from J, with 15 bases between. The CDR3 length is 17 residues. Germline loops: CDR1 SGHTA, CDR2 FQGNSA. CDR3 amino acids: CASSLGQGTAMNTEAFF. The CDR3 DNA follows: TGTGCCAGCAGCTTAGGTCAGGGGACCGCCATGAACACTGAAGCTTTCTTT.

This chain connects TRBV9 to TRBJ1-2; D is unresolved. Germline V gives CDR1 SGDLS, CDR2 YYNGEE. Trimming took 2 bases from V and 0 from J, leaving 11 bases between them. The CDR3 length is 15 residues. CDR3 DNA sequence: TGTGCCAGCAGCGTGAGCGGGGAGACTAACTATGGCTACACCTTC. The encoded protein is CASSVSGETNYGYTF.

The rearrangement uses TRBV21-1 and TRBJ1-5; the table's D call of TRBD1 was not tested on the DNA. TRBV21-1 represents a pseudogene. The CDR3 extends over 14 amino acids. CDR3 in amino acids: CASSLQDTHQPQHF. CDR3 coding DNA: TGTGCCAGCAGCCTTCAGGACACCCATCAGCCCCAGCATTTT.

The chain carries TRBV4-3 and TRBJ2-2; 10 nucleotides agree with TRBD2. The CDR3 consists of 18 residues. In germline, CDR1 is LGHNA, CDR2 YSLEER. V was clipped by 1 base and J by 3 bases; unmatched bases: 8. CDR3 region: CASSQVAAGGPDTGELFF. As DNA, the CDR3 is TGCGCCAGCAGCCAAGTTGCAGCGGGGGGGCCGGACACCGGGGAGCTGTTTTTT.

This chain links TRBV11-2 with TRBJ2-1, with D perhaps matching TRBD2 (5 bases). The V gene's germline CDR1 is SGHAT and CDR2 FQNNGV. The CDR3 is 14 residues long. V gave up 6 bases and J gave up 8 bases, with 17 bases separating them. The CDR3 loop reads CASSVKLDVDEQFF. The DNA for the CDR3 is TGTGCCAGCAGTGTGAAACTAGATGTGGATGAGCAGTTCTTC.

In regard to this clone: At one end the junction does not follow the germline gene, possibly because of a read error. Within the sample, other DNA sequences also encode this same CDR3. This rearrangement joins TRBV5-5 to TRBJ2-7; 7 nucleotides align to TRBD1. The germline V gene encodes CDR1 SGHKS and CDR2 YYEKEE (reference sequence). The CDR3 runs to 16 residues. The CDR3 DNA reads as TGTGCCAGCAGCGCGGATTGGGGAACAGGGGTCTACGAACAGTACTTC. As protein: CASSADWGTGVYEQYF.

This chain joins TRBV28 and TRBJ1-3; D is undetermined. The germline V gene encodes CDR1 MDHEN and CDR2 SYDVKM. V lost 3 bases, J lost 0 bases, and 12 bases lay in between. The CDR3 has 16 residues. CDR3 protein: CASSLRGSNSGNTIYF. CDR3 sequence (DNA): TGTGCCAGCAGTTTGCGCGGATCGAACTCTGGAAACACCATATATTTT. Based on the CDR3 plus reference TRBV28 and TRBJ1-3, the full variable domain is DVKVTQSSRYLVKRTGEKVFLECVQDMDHENMFWYRQDPGLGLRLIYFSYDVKMKEKGDIPEGYSVSREKKERFSLILESASTNQTSMYLCASSLRGSNSGNTIYFGEGSWLTVV.

The rearrangement uses TRBV11-1 and TRBJ2-2; a possible D gene is TRBD2 (5 bases). The germline V gene has CDR1 SGHAT and CDR2 FQDESV (reference sequence). This CDR3 region has 15 residues. V was clipped by 3 bases and J by 1 base, with 9 bases between them. CDR3 region: CASSLRAGNTGELFF. The DNA of the CDR3 is TGTGCCAGCAGCTTGAGGGCAGGGAACACCGGGGAGCTGTTTTTT.

The rearrangement links TRBV7-9 to TRBJ1-1; 11 nucleotides align to TRBD1. CDR1 is SEHNR, CDR2 FQNEAQ, per germline (reference sequence). V shed 4 bases and J 4 bases; nucleotides not matched to a gene: 2. The CDR3 loop spans 14 amino acids. The CDR3 protein is CASSSGTGGTEAFF. The DNA of the CDR3 is TGTGCCAGCAGCTCGGGGACAGGGGGCACTGAAGCTTTCTTT.

This clone was recorded only once. This sequence joins TRBV6-5 and TRBJ2-1, with a possible D match to TRBD2 (6 bases). Trimming shortened V by 6 bases and J by 8 bases, and 11 bases separated the two germline ends. The CDR3 has 12 amino acids. Germline V gives CDR1 MNHEY, CDR2 SVGAGI. The CDR3 DNA is TGTGCCAGCAGCTCGGGGGATCATGAGCAGTTCTTC. Translation gives CASSSGDHEQFF.

This chain uses TRBV7-2 with TRBJ2-3; 9 bases are shared with TRBD2. The V and J ends lost 0 bases and 5 bases, in that order; junction bases with no gene match: 3. CDR3 length: 15 residues. The germline gives CDR1 SGHTA, CDR2 FQGNSA. CDR3 protein: CASSLASGGRDTQYF. The CDR3 DNA reads as TGTGCCAGCAGCTTAGCCAGCGGGGGGCGAGATACGCAGTATTTT.

The chain combines TRBV28 with TRBJ2-7; D perhaps matches TRBD1 (5 bases). The CDR3 totals 14 residues. Germline CDR1 MDHEN, CDR2 SYDVKM. V was clipped by 4 bases and J by 12 bases, with 22 bases between them. CDR3 amino acids: CASSSAPDSTRGYF. Here the CDR3 DNA reads TGTGCCAGCAGTTCGGCCCCAGACAGCACCCGAGGGTACTTC.

The table lists this clone with a count of one. The chain combines TRBV6-6 with TRBJ2-3; D is unclear. The CDR3 extends over 14 amino acids. Trimming left V 6 bases short and J 0 bases short, with 10 bases between. Germline V gene data show CDR1 as MNHNY and CDR2 as SVGAGI (reference sequence). The CDR3 loop reads CASSLTLSTDTQYF. For the CDR3, the DNA is TGTGCCAGCAGCCTTACCCTAAGCACAGATACGCAGTATTTT.

This clone showed up just a few times. V and J are TRBV30 and TRBJ1-6; no reliable D call. Germline values: CDR1 GTSNPN, CDR2 SVGIG (reference sequence). V lost 2 bases to trimming and J lost 9 bases, with 11 bases between them. This CDR3 region has 13 residues. The DNA for the CDR3 is TGTGCCTGGAGTCTCAACAGTGTTTCACCCCTCCACTTT. Translation gives CAWSLNSVSPLHF.

This sequence joins TRBV5-4 and TRBJ2-5; possibly TRBD2 for D (6 bases). Deletions cut 3 bases from V and 5 bases from J, with 14 bases between. The germline V gene has CDR1 SGHNT and CDR2 YYREEE (reference sequence). CDR3 size: 14 residues. This CDR3 reads CASSSGRTRETQYF. The CDR3 coding sequence is TGTGCCAGCAGCTCGGGGAGGACCAGGGAGACCCAGTACTTC.

The rearrangement links TRBV2 to TRBJ2-2; 13 bases fit TRBD2. The germline CDR1 and CDR2 sequences are SNHLY and FYNNEI. The J segment lost 1 base and the V segment lost 6 bases, leaving 2 bases of the junction unmatched. The CDR3 spans 16 residues. This chain's CDR3 is CASSRTSGRNTGELFF. CDR3 nucleotides: TGTGCCAGCAGCCGGACTAGCGGGAGGAACACCGGGGAGCTGTTTTTT.

This sequence joins TRBV5-1 and TRBJ2-5, with TRBD1 matching 7 bases. Trimming at V came to 2 bases and at J to 3 bases, leaving 4 bases not matched to a gene. Germline V gene sequence: CDR1 SGHRS, CDR2 YFSETQ. The CDR3 runs 14 residues. The CDR3 region is CASSFGTDEETQYF. DNA of the CDR3: TGCGCCAGCAGCTTCGGGACAGACGAAGAGACCCAGTACTTC.